The 2 T cell receptor beta chains in this list originate from one sample, sequenced in a study of T cell repertoires in cytomegalovirus infection. Which antigens these TCRs recognize remains unknown. TCRdb used MiXCR to reprocess the reads, holding one entry per CDR3 protein. The data show roughly 500,000 distinct CDR3 sequences, with about 44% seen just once and roughly two fifths held by the top ten. The sample consisted of cultured PBMCs, taken from culture after CMV antigen stimulation. These receptors originate from a human donor in good health (CMV status not recorded). Some clones in this sample may be carry-over from other donors' samples.

The genes are TRBV7-2 and TRBJ2-5, with D perhaps TRBD1 (5 bases). The CDR3 covers 14 residues. V was shortened by 5 bases and J by 2 bases, with 12 bases between the two germline ends. Germline lookup yields CDR1 SGHTA and CDR2 FQGNSA. In DNA, the CDR3 is TGTGCCAGCAGCAATAGGGGCCAACAAGAGACCCAGTACTTC. This gives the protein CASSNRGQQETQYF.

The genes are TRBV5-4 and TRBJ2-1; TRBD2 matches at 9 bases. The CDR3 is 19 residues long. Losses at the gene ends were 0 bases for V and 5 bases for J; bases not matched to a gene: 15. Germline-derived CDR1 and CDR2 are SGHNT and YYREEE (reference sequence). CDR3 in amino acids: CASSLGGAYLAGVHNEQFF. In DNA form, the CDR3 reads TGTGCCAGCAGCTTGGGGGGGGCCTACTTAGCGGGAGTCCACAATGAGCAGTTCTTC.